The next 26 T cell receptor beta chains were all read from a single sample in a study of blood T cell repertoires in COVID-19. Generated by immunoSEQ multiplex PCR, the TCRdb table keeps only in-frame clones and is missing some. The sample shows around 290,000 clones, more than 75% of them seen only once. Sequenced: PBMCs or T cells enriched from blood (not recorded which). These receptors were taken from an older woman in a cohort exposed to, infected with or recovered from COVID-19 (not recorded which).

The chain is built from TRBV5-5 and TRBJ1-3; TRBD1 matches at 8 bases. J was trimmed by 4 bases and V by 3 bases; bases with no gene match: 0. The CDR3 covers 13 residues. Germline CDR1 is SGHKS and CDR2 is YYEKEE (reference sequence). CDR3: CASSWDRGNTIYF. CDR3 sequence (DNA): TGTGCCAGCAGCTGGGACAGGGGAAACACCATATATTTT. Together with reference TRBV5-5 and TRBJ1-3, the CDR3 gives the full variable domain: DAGVTQSPTHLIKTRGQQVTLRCSPISGHKSVSWYQQVLGQGPQFIFQYYEKEERGRGNFPDRFSARQFPNYSSELNVNALLLGDSALYLCASSWDRGNTIYFGEGSWLTVV.

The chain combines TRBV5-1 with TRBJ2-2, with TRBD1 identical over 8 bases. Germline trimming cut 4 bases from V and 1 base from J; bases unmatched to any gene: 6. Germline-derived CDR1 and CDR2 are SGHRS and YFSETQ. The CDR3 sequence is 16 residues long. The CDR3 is CASSNRDRQNTGELFF. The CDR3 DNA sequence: TGCGCCAGCAGCAACCGGGACAGGCAGAACACCGGGGAGCTGTTTTTT.

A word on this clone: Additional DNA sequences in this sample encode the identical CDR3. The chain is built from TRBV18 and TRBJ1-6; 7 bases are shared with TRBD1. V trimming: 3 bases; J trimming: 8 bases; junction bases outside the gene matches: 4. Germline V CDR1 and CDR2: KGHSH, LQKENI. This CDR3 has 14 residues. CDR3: CASSPSGGDSPLHF. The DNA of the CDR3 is TGTGCCAGCTCACCCTCAGGGGGAGATTCACCCCTCCACTTT.

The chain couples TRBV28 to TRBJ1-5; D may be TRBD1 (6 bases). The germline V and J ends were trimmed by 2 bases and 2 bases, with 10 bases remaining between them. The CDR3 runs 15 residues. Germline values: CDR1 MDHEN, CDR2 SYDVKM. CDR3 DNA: TGTGCCAGCAGTTTAGGCGGGGGGCGCAATCAGCCCCAGCATTTT. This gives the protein CASSLGGGRNQPQHF.

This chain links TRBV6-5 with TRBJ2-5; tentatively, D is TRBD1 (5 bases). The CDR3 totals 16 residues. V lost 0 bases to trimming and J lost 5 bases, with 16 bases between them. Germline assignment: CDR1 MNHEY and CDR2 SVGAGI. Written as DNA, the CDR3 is TGTGCCAGCAGTTACTCGAGGCAGGGTGCGTGGGAGACCCAGTACTTC. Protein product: CASSYSRQGAWETQYF.

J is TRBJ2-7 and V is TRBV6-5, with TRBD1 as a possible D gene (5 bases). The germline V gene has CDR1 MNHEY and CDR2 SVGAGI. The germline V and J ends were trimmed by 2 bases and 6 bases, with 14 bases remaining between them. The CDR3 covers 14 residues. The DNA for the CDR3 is TGTGCCAGCAGTTACAAAGGGGCCGTTGGCGAGCAGTACTTC. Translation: CASSYKGAVGEQYF.

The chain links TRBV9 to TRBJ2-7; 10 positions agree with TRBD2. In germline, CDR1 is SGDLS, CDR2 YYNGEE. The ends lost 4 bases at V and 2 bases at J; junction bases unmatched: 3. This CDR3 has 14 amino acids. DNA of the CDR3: TGTGCCAGCAGCTCCGGACTAGCGGCCTACGAGCAGTACTTC. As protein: CASSSGLAAYEQYF.

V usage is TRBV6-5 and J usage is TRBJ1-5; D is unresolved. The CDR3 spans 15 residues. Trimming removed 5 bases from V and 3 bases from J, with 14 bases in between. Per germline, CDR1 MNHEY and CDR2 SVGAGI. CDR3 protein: CASSLGSPPNQPQHF. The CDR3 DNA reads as TGTGCCAGCAGTCTAGGCTCACCTCCCAATCAGCCCCAGCATTTT.

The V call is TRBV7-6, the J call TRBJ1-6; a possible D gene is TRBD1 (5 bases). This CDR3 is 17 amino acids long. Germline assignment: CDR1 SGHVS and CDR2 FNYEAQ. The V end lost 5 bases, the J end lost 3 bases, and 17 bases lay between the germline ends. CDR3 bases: TGTGCCAGCAGCCCCACCGCTCAGGGCAGCTATAATTCACCCCTCCACTTT. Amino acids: CASSPTAQGSYNSPLHF.

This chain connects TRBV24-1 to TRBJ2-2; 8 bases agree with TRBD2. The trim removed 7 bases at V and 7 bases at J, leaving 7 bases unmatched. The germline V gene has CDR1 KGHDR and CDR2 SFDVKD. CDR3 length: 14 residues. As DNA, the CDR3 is TGTGCCACCAGGAGCGGGGGCGGAAGCGGGGAGCTGTTTTTT. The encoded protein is CATRSGGGSGELFF.

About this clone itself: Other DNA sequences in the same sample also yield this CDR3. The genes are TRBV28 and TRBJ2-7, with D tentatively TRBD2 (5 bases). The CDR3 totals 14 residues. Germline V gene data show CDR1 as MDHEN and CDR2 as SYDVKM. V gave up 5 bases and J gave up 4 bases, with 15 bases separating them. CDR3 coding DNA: TGTGCCAGCAGTCCCAGGACTGGGAGTTACGAGCAGTACTTC. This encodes CASSPRTGSYEQYF. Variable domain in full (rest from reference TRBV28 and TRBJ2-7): DVKVTQSSRYLVKRTGEKVFLECVQDMDHENMFWYRQDPGLGLRLIYFSYDVKMKEKGDIPEGYSVSREKKERFSLILESASTNQTSMYLCASSPRTGSYEQYFGPGTRLTVT.

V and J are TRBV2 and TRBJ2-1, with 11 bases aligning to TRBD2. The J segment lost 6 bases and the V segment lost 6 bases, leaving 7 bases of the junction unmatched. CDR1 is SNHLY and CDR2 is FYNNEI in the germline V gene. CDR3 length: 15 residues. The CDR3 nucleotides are TGTGCCAGCAGCCTCGGGACTAGCGGCTCCAATGAGCAGTTCTTC. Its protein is CASSLGTSGSNEQFF.

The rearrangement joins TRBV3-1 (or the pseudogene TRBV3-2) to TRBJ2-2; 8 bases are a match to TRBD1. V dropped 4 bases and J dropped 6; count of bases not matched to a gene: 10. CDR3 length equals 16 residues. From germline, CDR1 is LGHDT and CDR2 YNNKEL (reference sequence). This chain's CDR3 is CASSRQRTGSPGELFF. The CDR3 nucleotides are TGTGCCAGCAGCCGACAACGGACAGGGAGTCCCGGGGAGCTGTTTTTT.

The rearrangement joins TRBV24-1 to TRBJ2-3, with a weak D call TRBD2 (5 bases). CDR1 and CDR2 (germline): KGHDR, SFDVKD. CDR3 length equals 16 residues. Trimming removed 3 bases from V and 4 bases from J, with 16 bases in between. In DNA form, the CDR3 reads TGTGCCACCAGTGATCCCGCGGGTGGGATTGCAGATACGCAGTATTTT. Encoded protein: CATSDPAGGIADTQYF.

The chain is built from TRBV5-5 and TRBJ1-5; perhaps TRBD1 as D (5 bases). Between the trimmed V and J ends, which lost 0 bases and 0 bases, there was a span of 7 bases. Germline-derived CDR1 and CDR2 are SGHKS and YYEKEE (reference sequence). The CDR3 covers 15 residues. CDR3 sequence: CASSLEGNSNQPQHF. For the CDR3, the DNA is TGTGCCAGCAGCTTGGAGGGGAATAGCAATCAGCCCCAGCATTTT.

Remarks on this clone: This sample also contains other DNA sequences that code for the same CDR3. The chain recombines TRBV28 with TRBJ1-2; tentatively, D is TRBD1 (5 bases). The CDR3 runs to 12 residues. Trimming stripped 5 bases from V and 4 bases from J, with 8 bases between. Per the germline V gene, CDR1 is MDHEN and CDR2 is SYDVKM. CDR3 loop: CASSRGVYGYTF. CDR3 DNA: TGTGCCAGCAGTCGGGGGGTCTATGGCTACACCTTC.

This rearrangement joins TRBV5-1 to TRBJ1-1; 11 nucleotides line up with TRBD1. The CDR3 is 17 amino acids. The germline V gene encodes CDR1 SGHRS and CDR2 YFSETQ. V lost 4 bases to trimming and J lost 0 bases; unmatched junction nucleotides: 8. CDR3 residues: CASSPGQGAGMNTEAFF. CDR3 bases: TGCGCCAGCAGCCCCGGACAGGGGGCGGGGATGAACACTGAAGCTTTCTTT.

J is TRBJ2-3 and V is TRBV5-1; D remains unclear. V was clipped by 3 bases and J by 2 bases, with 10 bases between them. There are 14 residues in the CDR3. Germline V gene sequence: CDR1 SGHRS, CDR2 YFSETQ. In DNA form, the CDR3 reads TGCGCCAGCAGCTCACAATTGTTCACAGATACGCAGTATTTT. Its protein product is CASSSQLFTDTQYF.

The CDR3 coding sequence is TGTGCCAGTAGTATTAGGGGCAGTTCCGCTGAAGCTTTCTTT. As protein: CASSIRGSSAEAFF. The chain carries TRBV19 and TRBJ1-1, with D perhaps TRBD1 (5 bases). Germline CDR1 is LNHDA and CDR2 is SQIVND (reference sequence). The CDR3 is made up of 14 amino acids. V gave up 3 bases and J gave up 6 bases, with 14 bases separating them.

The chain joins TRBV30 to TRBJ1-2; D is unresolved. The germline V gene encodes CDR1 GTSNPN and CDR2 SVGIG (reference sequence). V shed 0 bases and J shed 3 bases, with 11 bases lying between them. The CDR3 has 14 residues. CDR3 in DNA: TGTGCCTGGAGTGTACAGCTGGGAGACTATGGCTACACCTTC. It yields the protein CAWSVQLGDYGYTF.

The CDR3 loop is CASSWPGPLSPDTQYF. The CDR3 nucleotides read TGTGCCAGCAGTTGGCCAGGGCCTTTATCGCCGGATACGCAGTATTTT. The V and J genes are TRBV6-5 and TRBJ2-3; a weak D match, TRBD1 (5 bases). There are 16 residues in the CDR3. Germline values: CDR1 MNHEY, CDR2 SVGAGI. V was shortened by 4 bases and J by 6 bases, with 20 bases between the two germline ends.

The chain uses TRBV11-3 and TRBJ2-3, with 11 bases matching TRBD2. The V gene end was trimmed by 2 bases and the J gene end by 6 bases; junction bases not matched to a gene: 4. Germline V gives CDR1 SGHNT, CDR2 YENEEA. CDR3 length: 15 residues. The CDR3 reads CASSLLAGGQDTQYF. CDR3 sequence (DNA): TGTGCCAGCAGCTTATTAGCGGGAGGGCAGGATACGCAGTATTTT. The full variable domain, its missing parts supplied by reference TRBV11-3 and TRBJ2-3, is EAGVVQSPRYKIIEKKQPVAFWCNPISGHNTLYWYLQNLGQGPELLIRYENEEAVDDSQLPKDRFSAERLKGVDSTLKIQPAELGDSAVYLCASSLLAGGQDTQYFGPGTRLTVL.

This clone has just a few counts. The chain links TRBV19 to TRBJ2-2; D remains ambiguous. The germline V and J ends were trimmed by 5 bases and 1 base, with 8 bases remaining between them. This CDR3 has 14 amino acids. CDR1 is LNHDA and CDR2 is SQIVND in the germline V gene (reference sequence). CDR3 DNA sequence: TGTGCCAGTAGTCGGCGGAGGAACACCGGGGAGCTGTTTTTT. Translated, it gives CASSRRRNTGELFF.

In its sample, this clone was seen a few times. Here the CDR3 reads CASSLPQGAGDEQFF. CDR3 DNA sequence: TGCGCCAGCAGCTTGCCCCAGGGGGCGGGCGATGAGCAGTTCTTC. The chain carries TRBV5-1 and TRBJ2-1; 8 bases are a match to TRBD1. CDR1 and CDR2 from the germline V gene are SGHRS and YFSETQ. This CDR3 is built from 15 residues. V dropped 1 base and J dropped 8; count of bases not matched to a gene: 8.

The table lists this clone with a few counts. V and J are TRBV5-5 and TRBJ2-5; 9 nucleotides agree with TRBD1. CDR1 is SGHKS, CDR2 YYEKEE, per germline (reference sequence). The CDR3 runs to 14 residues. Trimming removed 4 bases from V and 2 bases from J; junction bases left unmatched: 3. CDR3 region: CASSRTGDQETQYF. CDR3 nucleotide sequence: TGTGCCAGCAGCAGGACAGGGGATCAAGAGACCCAGTACTTC. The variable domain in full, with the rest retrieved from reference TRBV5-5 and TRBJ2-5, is DAGVTQSPTHLIKTRGQQVTLRCSPISGHKSVSWYQQVLGQGPQFIFQYYEKEERGRGNFPDRFSARQFPNYSSELNVNALLLGDSALYLCASSRTGDQETQYFGPGTRLLVL.

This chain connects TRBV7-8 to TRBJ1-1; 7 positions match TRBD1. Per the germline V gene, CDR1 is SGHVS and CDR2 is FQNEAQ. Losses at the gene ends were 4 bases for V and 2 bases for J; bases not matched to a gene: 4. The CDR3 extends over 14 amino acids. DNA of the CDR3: TGTGCCAGCAGCTCCGGGACAGCAAACACTGAAGCTTTCTTT. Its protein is CASSSGTANTEAFF.